The 15 T cell receptor beta chains below were found in one sample sequenced in a study of neurological immune-mediated disorders. One entry per CDR3 protein, called by TCRdb with MiXCR from the 5' RACE reads. The sample holds thousands of distinct CDR3 sequences; 20% to 25% are singletons and the top ten take roughly 47%. Sequenced sample: CD8+ T cells from blood. The receptors come from a woman in her sixties with HTLV-1-associated myelopathy (HAM/TSP).

This clonotype is medium-sized by share. The rearrangement links TRBV20-1 to TRBJ2-6; TRBD2 agrees at 8 bases. CDR1 DFQATT and CDR2 SNEGSKA come from the germline V gene (reference sequence). The CDR3 contains 18 residues. Losses at the gene ends were 3 bases for V and 0 bases for J; bases not matched to a gene: 10. CDR3 sequence reads: CSASPIGGAPSGANVLTF. CDR3 coding DNA: TGCAGTGCTAGCCCTATCGGGGGGGCTCCCTCTGGGGCCAACGTCCTGACTTTC.

This chain links TRBV5-1 with TRBJ2-3, with TRBD2 identical over 9 bases. In germline, CDR1 is SGHRS, CDR2 YFSETQ. V was pared by 0 bases and J by 4 bases, with 3 bases of the junction left unmatched. This CDR3 is built from 15 residues. The CDR3 region has the DNA TGCGCCAGCAGCTTGGGACTAGCGGAGTCAGATACGCAGTATTTT. This codes for CASSLGLAESDTQYF.

In this sample, this clonotype is medium-sized. The chain recombines TRBV21-1 with TRBJ2-7. TRBV21-1 is a documented pseudogene. The CDR3 sequence is 12 residues long. CDR3 residues: CASSKQGNEQYF. The CDR3 region has the DNA TGTGCCAGCAGCAAACAAGGAAACGAGCAGTACTTC.

Relative to its sample, this clonotype is medium-sized (0.01 to 0.1%). The chain links TRBV5-1 to TRBJ2-2; 11 bases fit TRBD1. The CDR3 loop spans 18 amino acids. J gave up 0 bases and V 2 bases, and 6 bases lay outside the gene matches. Germline assignment: CDR1 SGHRS and CDR2 YFSETQ. The CDR3: CASSLPRTGGSNTGELFF. The CDR3 DNA reads as TGCGCCAGCAGCTTACCCCGGACAGGGGGCTCGAACACCGGGGAGCTGTTTTTT.

This clonotype is categorized as medium-sized. CDR3 amino acids: CSARSGPTGWYGYTF. Written as DNA, the CDR3 is TGCAGTGCTAGATCCGGGCCAACGGGTTGGTATGGCTACACCTTC. V and J are TRBV20-1 and TRBJ1-2; D remains ambiguous. The CDR3 sequence is 15 residues long. Trimming stripped 2 bases from V and 5 bases from J, with 18 bases between. Germline lookup yields CDR1 DFQATT and CDR2 SNEGSKA (reference sequence).

The table lists this clonotype with many counts. This sequence joins TRBV4-3 and TRBJ1-2; tentatively, D is TRBD1 (6 bases). The V gene's germline CDR1 is LGHNA and CDR2 YSLEER. CDR3 length: 16 amino acids. Trimming took 0 bases from V and 2 from J, leaving 13 bases between them. CDR3 bases: TGCGCCAGCAGCCAAGAATACAGGGAAGGGAACTATGGCTACACCTTC. The encoded protein is CASSQEYREGNYGYTF.

The J gene is TRBJ2-2, the V gene TRBV5-6; D possibly uses TRBD1 or TRBD2 (5 bases each). Trimming removed 7 bases at V and 3 bases at J, with 13 bases between. This CDR3 comprises 14 residues. CDR1 is SGHDT, CDR2 YYEEEE, per germline. CDR3 sequence: CASFVQGDTGELFF. Here the CDR3 DNA reads TGTGCCAGCTTTGTTCAGGGAGACACCGGGGAGCTGTTTTTT.

This clonotype was counted ten times or more. The chain carries TRBV5-6 and TRBJ1-2; TRBD1 aligns across 8 bases. V was clipped by 3 bases and J by 7 bases; unmatched bases: 5. Per germline, CDR1 SGHDT and CDR2 YYEEEE. The CDR3 consists of 13 residues. The DNA for the CDR3 is TGTGCCAGCAGCTCGACAGGGGAATTTGGCTACACCTTC. Amino acid sequence: CASSSTGEFGYTF.

The V gene is TRBV10-2, the J gene TRBJ2-2, with 7 positions matching TRBD1. Trimming removed 8 bases from V and 7 bases from J; junction bases left unmatched: 4. This CDR3 region has 12 residues. Germline V gene sequence: CDR1 WSHSY, CDR2 SAAADI. CDR3 nucleotides: TGCGCCAGCTCCACAGGGGACGGGGAGCTGTTTTTT. Translation gives CASSTGDGELFF.

This clonotype was found many times. The chain couples TRBV7-9 to TRBJ2-1, with D maybe TRBD2 (6 bases). V lost 1 base and J 9 bases, leaving 10 bases between the germline ends. The CDR3 is 13 residues long. Germline CDR1 is SEHNR and CDR2 is FQNEAQ (reference sequence). The CDR3 region has the DNA TGTGCCAGCAGCTTAGGAGGCGGGATTGAGCAGTTCTTC. The encoded protein is CASSLGGGIEQFF.

This chain links TRBV6-2 or TRBV6-3 with TRBJ2-7; D might be TRBD1 (5 bases). The CDR3 covers 14 residues. V was shortened by 6 bases and J by 1 base, with 13 bases between the two germline ends. Germline V gene lookup returns CDR1 MNHEY and CDR2 SVGEGT. The CDR3 sequence is CASRTEKSSYEQYV. The CDR3 bases are TGTGCCAGCAGGACAGAGAAGAGTTCCTACGAGCAGTACGTC.

Relative to its sample, this clonotype is medium-sized. The chain joins TRBV12-3 or TRBV12-4 to TRBJ2-3, with unresolved D. Trimming cost V 4 bases and J 5 bases, with 4 bases left between them. The CDR3 length is 11 residues. The CDR3 region is CASSSGDTQYF. Written as DNA, the CDR3 is TGTGCCAGCAGTTCTGGAGATACGCAGTATTTT.

This clonotype ranks as medium-sized (0.01 to 0.1%). The chain is built from TRBV11-2 and TRBJ2-5; D gene ambiguous. The length of the CDR3 is 13 residues. Trimming cost V 0 bases and J 2 bases, with 4 bases left between them. CDR1 and CDR2 (germline): SGHAT, FQNNGV. CDR3 residues: CASSLELQETQYF. The CDR3 DNA reads as TGTGCCAGCAGCTTAGAATTGCAAGAGACCCAGTACTTC.

This clonotype is labeled medium-sized. The rearrangement links TRBV6-2 or TRBV6-3 to TRBJ2-1, with TRBD2 matching 14 bases. This CDR3 comprises 18 residues. Germline V gives CDR1 MNHEY, CDR2 SVGEGT. V shed 2 bases, J shed 0 bases, and the junction held 3 bases outside the gene matches. The CDR3, as DNA: TGTGCCAGCAGTTACCCGACTAGCGGGGGGGCCTCCTACAATGAGCAGTTCTTC. Its protein product is CASSYPTSGGASYNEQFF.

This clonotype was found many times. This chain links TRBV14 with TRBJ1-1; the D gene is possibly TRBD1 (5 bases). Germline V CDR1 and CDR2: SGHDN, FVKESK. This CDR3 contains 15 residues. Trimming shortened V by 4 bases and J by 5 bases, and 17 bases separated the two germline ends. The CDR3: CASSPLAGRRTEAFF. The CDR3 DNA is TGTGCCAGCAGCCCTCTTGCAGGGCGGAGGACTGAAGCTTTCTTT. The complete variable domain, with remaining parts taken from reference TRBV14 and TRBJ1-1, reads EAGVTQFPSHSVIEKGQTVTLRCDPISGHDNLYWYRRVMGKEIKFLLHFVKESKQDESGMPNNRFLAERTGGTYSTLKVQPAELEDSGVYFCASSPLAGRRTEAFFGQGTRLTVV.